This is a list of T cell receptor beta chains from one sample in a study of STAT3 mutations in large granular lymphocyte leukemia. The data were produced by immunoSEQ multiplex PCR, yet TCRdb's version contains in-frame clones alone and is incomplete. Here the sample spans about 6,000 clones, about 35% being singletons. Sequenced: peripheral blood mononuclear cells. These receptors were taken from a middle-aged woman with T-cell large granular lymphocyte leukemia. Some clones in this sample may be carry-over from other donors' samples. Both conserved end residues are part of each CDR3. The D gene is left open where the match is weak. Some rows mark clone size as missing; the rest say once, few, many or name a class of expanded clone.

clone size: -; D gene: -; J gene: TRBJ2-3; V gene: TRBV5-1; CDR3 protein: CASSPELETQYF; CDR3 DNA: TGCGCCAGCAGCCCGGAACTAGAAACTCAGTATTTT
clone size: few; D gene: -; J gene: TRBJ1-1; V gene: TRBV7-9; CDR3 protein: CASSLARAGLEAFF; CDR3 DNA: TGTGCCAGCAGCTTGGCCAGGGCGGGCCTAGAAGCTTTCTTT
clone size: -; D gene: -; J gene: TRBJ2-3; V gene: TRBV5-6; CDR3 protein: CASSLAGDTQYF; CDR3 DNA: TGTGCCAGCAGCTTGGCGGGGGACACGCAGTATTTT
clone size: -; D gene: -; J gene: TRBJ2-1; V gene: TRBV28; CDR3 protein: CASNQPRGAHNEQFF; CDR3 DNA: TGTGCCAGCAACCAACCCCGCGGGGCCCACAATGAGCAGTTCTTC
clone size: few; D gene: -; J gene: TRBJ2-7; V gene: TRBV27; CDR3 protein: CASRDSAYEQYF; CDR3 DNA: TGTGCCAGCCGGGACTCAGCCTACGAGCAGTACTTC
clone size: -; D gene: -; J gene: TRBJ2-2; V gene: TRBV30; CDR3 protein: CAHPLGGLGGELFF; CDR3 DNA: TGTGCCCACCCATTAGGGGGGCTGGGCGGGGAGCTGTTTTTT
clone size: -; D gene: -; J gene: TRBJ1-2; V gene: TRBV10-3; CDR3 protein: CAISGRDTSYGYTF; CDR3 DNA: TGTGCCATCAGTGGCAGGGACACGAGCTATGGCTACACCTTC
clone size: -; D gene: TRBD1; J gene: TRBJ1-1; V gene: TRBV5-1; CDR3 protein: CASKGTQGVNTEAFF; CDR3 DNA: TGCGCCAGCAAGGGGACGCAGGGGGTGAACACTGAAGCTTTCTTT
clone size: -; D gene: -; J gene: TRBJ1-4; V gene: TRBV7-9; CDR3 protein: CASSFVGGGEKLFF; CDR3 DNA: TGTGCCAGCAGCTTTGTAGGGGGTGGCGAAAAACTGTTTTTT
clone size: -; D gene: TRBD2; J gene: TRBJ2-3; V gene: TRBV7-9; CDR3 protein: CASSPPSGGAGQDTQYF; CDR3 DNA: TGTGCCAGCAGCCCTCCTAGCGGGGGGGCGGGGCAAGATACGCAGTATTTT
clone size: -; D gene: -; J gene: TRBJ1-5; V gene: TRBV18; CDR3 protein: CASSIGRDQPQHF; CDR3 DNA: TGTGCCAGCTCAATCGGGAGAGATCAGCCCCAGCATTTT
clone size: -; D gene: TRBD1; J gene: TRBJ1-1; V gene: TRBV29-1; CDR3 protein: CSVEVDRATEAFF; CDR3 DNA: TGCAGCGTTGAAGTTGACAGGGCTACTGAAGCTTTCTTT
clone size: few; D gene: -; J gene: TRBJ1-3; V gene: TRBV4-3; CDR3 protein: CASSQAVIGNTIYF; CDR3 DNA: TGCGCCAGCAGCCAAGCAGTAATCGGAAACACCATATATTTT
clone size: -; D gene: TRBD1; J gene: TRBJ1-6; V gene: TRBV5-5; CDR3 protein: CASSYRGPENNSPLHF; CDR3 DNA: TGTGCCAGCAGCTACAGGGGGCCCGAGAATAATTCACCCCTCCACTTT
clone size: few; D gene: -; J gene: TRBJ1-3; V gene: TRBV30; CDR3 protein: CAWTPGTLDTIYF; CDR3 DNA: TGTGCCTGGACACCCGGGACATTGGACACCATATATTTT
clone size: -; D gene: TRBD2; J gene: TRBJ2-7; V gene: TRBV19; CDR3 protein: CASSRSGTSGSYEQYF; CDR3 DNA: TGTGCCAGTAGTAGGTCCGGGACTAGCGGCTCCTACGAGCAGTACTTC
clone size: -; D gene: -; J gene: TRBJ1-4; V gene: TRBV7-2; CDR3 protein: CASTPGPNEKLFF; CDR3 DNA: TGTGCCAGCACCCCAGGGCCTAATGAAAAACTGTTTTTT
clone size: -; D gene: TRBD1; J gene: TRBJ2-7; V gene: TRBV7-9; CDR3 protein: CASSLSGRQGRAYEQYF; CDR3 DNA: TGTGCCAGCAGCTTAAGCGGCCGACAGGGCCGAGCCTACGAGCAGTACTTC
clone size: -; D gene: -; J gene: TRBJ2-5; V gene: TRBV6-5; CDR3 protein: CASSYSVGRETQYF; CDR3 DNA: TGTGCCAGCAGTTACTCAGTAGGAAGGGAGACCCAGTACTTC
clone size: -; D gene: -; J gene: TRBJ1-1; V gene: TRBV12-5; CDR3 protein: CASGRTRAPGWVAEAFF; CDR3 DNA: TGTGCTAGTGGCAGGACACGGGCCCCAGGGTGGGTTGCTGAAGCTTTCTTT
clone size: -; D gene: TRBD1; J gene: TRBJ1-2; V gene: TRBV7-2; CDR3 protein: CASSRGRVYGYTF; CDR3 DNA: TGTGCCAGCAGCAGGGGGCGAGTTTATGGCTACACCTTC
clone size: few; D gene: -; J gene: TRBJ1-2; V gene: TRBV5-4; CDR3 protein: CASSFGGTGYTF; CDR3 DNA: TGTGCCAGCAGCTTCGGAGGGACCGGCTACACCTTC
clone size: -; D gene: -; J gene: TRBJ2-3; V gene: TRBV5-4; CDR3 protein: CASSPRQSSPTDTQYF; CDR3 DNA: TGTGCCAGCAGCCCGCGTCAGTCCTCCCCCACAGATACGCAGTATTTT